This T cell receptor beta chain was captured by sequencing in a study of OX40 agonist ivuxolimab in advanced cancers. On the study more broadly: Treatment of patients was with ivuxolimab, an agonistic anti-OX40 (CD134) antibody. The study, taken as a whole, reports: The mean number of expanded clones was higher in CD8+ T cells than in CD4+. Blood T cells, both CD4+ and CD8+, expanded clonally by week 6 at 0.1 to 3.0 mg/kg.

Assay used: immunoSEQ multiplex PCR; TCRdb lists only in-frame clones, some missing. The sample includes tens of thousands of clones, around nine tenths of them seen just once. About this clone itself: Its specificity is unknown.

Blood sampling was done at baseline, cycle 4 day 1, and cycle 7 day 1. The sequence came from an adult with an advanced solid tumor such as melanoma, head and neck, liver or kidney cancer. The material sequenced was CD4+ or CD8+ T cells sorted from blood, taken in a trial of the OX40 agonist ivuxolimab.

CDR3 amino acids: CAWSPGLAGGKRETQYF. DNA for the CDR3: TGTGCCTGGAGTCCGGGACTAGCGGGGGGGAAAAGGGAGACCCAGTACTTC. The rearrangement links TRBV30 to TRBJ2-5; 16 nucleotides align to TRBD2. Germline V gives CDR1 GTSNPN, CDR2 SVGIG (reference sequence). The CDR3 consists of 17 residues. With 2 bases clipped from V and 5 bases from J, the junction kept 8 bases outside the gene matches.